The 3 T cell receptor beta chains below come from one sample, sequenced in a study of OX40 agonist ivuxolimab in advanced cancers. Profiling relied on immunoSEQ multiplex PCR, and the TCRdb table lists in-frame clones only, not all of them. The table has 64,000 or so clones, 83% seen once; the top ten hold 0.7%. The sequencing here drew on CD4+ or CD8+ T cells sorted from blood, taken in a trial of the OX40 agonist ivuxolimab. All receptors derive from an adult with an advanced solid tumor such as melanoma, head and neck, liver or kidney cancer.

The CDR3 region has the DNA TGCGCCAGCAGCTTGGCCCGTAGCTACGAGCAGTACTTC. It yields the protein CASSLARSYEQYF. J is TRBJ2-7 and V is TRBV5-1; no firm D call. Trimming removed 0 bases from V and 3 bases from J, with 7 bases in between. Germline CDR1 and CDR2: SGHRS and YFSETQ. The CDR3 runs to 13 residues.

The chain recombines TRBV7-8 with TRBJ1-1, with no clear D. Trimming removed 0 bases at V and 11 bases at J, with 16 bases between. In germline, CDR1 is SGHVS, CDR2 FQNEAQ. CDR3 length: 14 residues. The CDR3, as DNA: TGTGCCAGCAGCTTAGCGCCGGCCAGGCCTAGCGCTTTCTTT. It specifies CASSLAPARPSAFF.

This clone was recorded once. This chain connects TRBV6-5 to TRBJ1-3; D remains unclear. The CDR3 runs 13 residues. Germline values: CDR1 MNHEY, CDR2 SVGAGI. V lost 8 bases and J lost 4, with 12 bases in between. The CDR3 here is CASQRGQGNTIYF. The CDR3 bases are TGTGCCAGCCAGCGCGGGCAGGGAAACACCATATATTTT.